Listed here are 9 T cell receptor beta chains from one sample, sequenced in a study of T-cell reconstitution after alpha-beta-depleted transplantation in children. Molecular barcoding with unique molecular identifiers was used for the TCRbeta library. TCRdb redid the calling of the PCR reads with MiXCR, one entry per CDR3 protein. The sample records approximately 85,000 distinct CDR3 sequences, around an eighth being singletons. This material consisted of PBMCs, mostly from graft donor cells, taken 180 days after TCRalphabeta/CD19-depleted stem cell transplant. Receptor source: a male patient between 2 and 15 years old who had a stem cell transplant for acute lymphoblastic leukemia, so the T cells may come from the graft donor.

This sequence joins TRBV29-1 and TRBJ1-1; tentatively, D is TRBD1 (5 bases). The CDR3 runs to 14 residues. In germline, CDR1 is SQVTM, CDR2 ANQGSEA. Trimming stripped 3 bases from V and 5 bases from J, with 16 bases between. The CDR3 here is CSVDRAFKRTEAFF. Written as DNA, the CDR3 is TGCAGCGTTGACAGGGCCTTTAAGAGGACTGAAGCTTTCTTT.

Ten or more counts support this clonotype. The rearrangement links TRBV4-3 to TRBJ1-1; tentative D call: TRBD1 (6 bases). The CDR3 has 15 residues. The germline V gene has CDR1 LGHNA and CDR2 YSLEER. The V end was cut by 0 bases, the J end by 5 bases, with 13 bases between. The CDR3 nucleotides are TGCGCCAGCAGCCAAGATGGACTCAGGGGAACTGAAGCTTTCTTT. As protein: CASSQDGLRGTEAFF.

This clonotype was picked up a small number of times. This chain joins TRBV20-1 and TRBJ2-5; 7 bases agree with TRBD1. Trimming cost V 6 bases and J 4 bases; bases outside gene matches: 8. The V gene's germline CDR1 is DFQATT and CDR2 SNEGSKA (reference sequence). This CDR3 is 13 amino acids long. CDR3 DNA sequence: TGCAGTGCCGCCTTCCGGGACAGAGAGACCCAGTACTTC. As protein: CSAAFRDRETQYF.

V usage is TRBV28 and J usage is TRBJ1-4, with unresolved D. Trimming removed 2 bases from V and 0 bases from J, with 10 bases in between. The germline CDR1 and CDR2 sequences are MDHEN and SYDVKM. This CDR3 region has 16 residues. The CDR3: CASSLTAPTTNEKLFF. Here the CDR3 DNA reads TGTGCCAGCAGTTTAACAGCCCCGACAACTAATGAAAAACTGTTTTTT.

The gene calls are TRBV7-9 and TRBJ2-7; 7 nucleotides agree with TRBD1. The CDR3 runs to 16 residues. With 2 bases clipped from V and 4 bases from J, the junction kept 11 bases outside the gene matches. Germline CDR1 is SEHNR and CDR2 is FQNEAQ (reference sequence). This CDR3 reads CASSLIDRAFSYEQYF. The CDR3 DNA reads TGTGCCAGCAGCTTAATCGACAGGGCTTTTAGTTACGAGCAGTACTTC. Full variable domain (missing parts from reference TRBV7-9 and TRBJ2-7): DTGVSQNPRHKITKRGQNVTFRCDPISEHNRLYWYRQTLGQGPEFLTYFQNEAQLEKSRLLSDRFSAERPKGSFSTLEIQRTEQGDSAMYLCASSLIDRAFSYEQYFGPGTRLTVT.

This clonotype came up many times. This chain uses TRBV10-3 with TRBJ1-5; D is unresolved. Germline V gives CDR1 ENHRY, CDR2 SYGVKD. This CDR3 has 14 residues. With 0 bases removed from V and 6 bases from J, the gap between germline ends came to 9 bases. The CDR3 nucleotides read TGTGCCATCAGTGAGTCGCGGGGTATTCAGCCCCAGCATTTT. Its protein product is CAISESRGIQPQHF.

This clonotype appeared a few times. The chain is built from TRBV5-1 and TRBJ2-5; 9 bases are shared with TRBD2. J lost 2 bases, V lost 4 bases, and 6 bases had no gene match. This CDR3 is 15 amino acids long. In germline, CDR1 is SGHRS, CDR2 YFSETQ. The CDR3 sequence: CASSAGGGPQETQYF. For the CDR3, the DNA is TGCGCCAGCAGCGCGGGAGGGGGTCCTCAAGAGACCCAGTACTTC.

Here the CDR3 DNA reads TGTGCCAGCAGCTCCCCGGGGGGTTACAATGAGCAGTTCTTC. Its protein is CASSSPGGYNEQFF. The J gene is TRBJ2-1, the V gene TRBV7-2; 7 positions agree with TRBD2. Germline V gives CDR1 SGHTA, CDR2 FQGNSA. The J segment lost 4 bases and the V segment lost 4 bases, leaving 4 bases of the junction unmatched. The CDR3 is 14 residues long. Using reference TRBV7-2 and TRBJ2-1 for the parts outside the CDR3, the full variable domain is GAGVSQSPSNKVTEKGKDVELRCDPISGHTALYWYRQSLGQGLEFLIYFQGNSAPDKSGLPSDRFSAERTGGSVSTLTIQRTQQEDSAVYLCASSSPGGYNEQFFGPGTRLTVL.

There are many counts of this clonotype. The chain joins TRBV12-3 or TRBV12-4 to TRBJ2-5; D is perhaps TRBD1 or TRBD2 (5 bases each). This CDR3 is 14 amino acids long. V shed 5 bases and J shed 5 bases, with 15 bases lying between them. The CDR3 coding sequence is TGTGCCAGCAGTACCGGGGCACTGGAGGAGACCCAGTACTTC. Translated: CASSTGALEETQYF.